This T cell receptor (beta chain) was found in a study of T cells in Graves' hyperthyroidism and ophthalmopathy. Study-wide findings and caveats: Also found in blood were most expanded thyroid clonotypes above 0.001. The model predicted ophthalmopathy a median approximately 6 months before onset.

Turning to this clonotype: Antigen specificity is unknown.

V shed 4 bases and J 8 bases; nucleotides not matched to a gene: 3. This CDR3 has 13 amino acids. Germline CDR1 reads SGHRS; CDR2 reads YFSETQ. The TCR beta CDR3 regions underwent amplification using RNA transcripts as the source. Primed by the HTBI set, a first-round RT-PCR was run on the TCR CDR3. In TCRdb, the multiplex PCR reads were re-called with MiXCR into one record per CDR3 protein. The sample holds hundreds of thousands of distinct CDR3 sequences, approximately 42% seen once. This chain links TRBV5-1 with TRBJ1-6, with 7 bases identical to TRBD1. The source is an adult man with Graves' disease, either hyperthyroidism or ophthalmopathy (not recorded which). Source material: peripheral blood or thyroid tissue (not recorded which). The DNA for the CDR3 is TGCGCCAGCAGCATCACAGGGGATTCACCCCTCCACTTT. This gives the protein CASSITGDSPLHF. Complete variable domain (other parts from reference TRBV5-1 and TRBJ1-6): KAGVTQTPRYLIKTRGQQVTLSCSPISGHRSVSWYQQTPGQGLQFLFEYFSETQRNKGNFPGRFSGRQFSNSRSEMNVSTLELGDSALYLCASSITGDSPLHFGNGTRLTVT.